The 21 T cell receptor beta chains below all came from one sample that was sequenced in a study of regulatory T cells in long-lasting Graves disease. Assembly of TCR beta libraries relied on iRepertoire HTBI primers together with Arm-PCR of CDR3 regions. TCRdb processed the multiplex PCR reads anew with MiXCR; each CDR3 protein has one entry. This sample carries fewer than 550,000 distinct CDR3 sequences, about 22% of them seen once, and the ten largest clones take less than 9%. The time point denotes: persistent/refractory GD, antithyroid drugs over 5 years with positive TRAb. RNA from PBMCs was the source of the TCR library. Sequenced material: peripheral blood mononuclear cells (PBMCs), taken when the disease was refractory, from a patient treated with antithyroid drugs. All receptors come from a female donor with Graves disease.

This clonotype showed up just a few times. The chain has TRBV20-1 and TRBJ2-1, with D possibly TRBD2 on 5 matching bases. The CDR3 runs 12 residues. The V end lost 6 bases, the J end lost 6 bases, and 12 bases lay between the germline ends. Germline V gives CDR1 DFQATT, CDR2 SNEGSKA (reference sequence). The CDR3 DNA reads TGCAGTGCCTTCGACCTAGCCAATGAGCAGTTCTTC. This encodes CSAFDLANEQFF.

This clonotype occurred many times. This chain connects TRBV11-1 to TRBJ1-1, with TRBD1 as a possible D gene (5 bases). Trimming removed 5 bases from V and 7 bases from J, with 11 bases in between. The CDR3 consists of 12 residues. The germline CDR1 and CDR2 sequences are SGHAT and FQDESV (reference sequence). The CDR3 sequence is CASSRGGDEAFF. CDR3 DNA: TGTGCCAGCAGCCGGGGGGGAGATGAAGCTTTCTTT.

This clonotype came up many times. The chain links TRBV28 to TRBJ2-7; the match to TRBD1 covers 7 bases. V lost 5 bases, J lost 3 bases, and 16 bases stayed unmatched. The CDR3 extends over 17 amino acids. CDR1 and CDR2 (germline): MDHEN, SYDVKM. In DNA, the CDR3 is TGTGCCAGCAGTCCGACCCGGCGACAGGGACCCCTCTACGAGCAGTACTTC. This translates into CASSPTRRQGPLYEQYF. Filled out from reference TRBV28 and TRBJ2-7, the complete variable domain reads DVKVTQSSRYLVKRTGEKVFLECVQDMDHENMFWYRQDPGLGLRLIYFSYDVKMKEKGDIPEGYSVSREKKERFSLILESASTNQTSMYLCASSPTRRQGPLYEQYFGPGTRLTVT.

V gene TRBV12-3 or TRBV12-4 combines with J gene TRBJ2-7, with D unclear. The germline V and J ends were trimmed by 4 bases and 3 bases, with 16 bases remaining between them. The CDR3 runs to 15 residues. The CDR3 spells CASSSPSSFYYEQYF. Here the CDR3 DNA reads TGTGCCAGCAGTTCACCCTCTAGTTTTTACTACGAGCAGTACTTC.

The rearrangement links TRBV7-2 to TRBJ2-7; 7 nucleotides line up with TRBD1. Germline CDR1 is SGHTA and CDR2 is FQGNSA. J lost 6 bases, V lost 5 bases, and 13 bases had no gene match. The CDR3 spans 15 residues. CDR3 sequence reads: CASSQSSLQGTEQYF. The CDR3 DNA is TGTGCCAGCAGCCAGTCCTCCCTACAGGGGACCGAGCAGTACTTC.

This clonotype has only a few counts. The CDR3 here is CASSPLPGLYEQYF. CDR3 sequence (DNA): TGTGCCAGCAGCCCCCTCCCGGGACTCTACGAGCAGTACTTC. The genes are TRBV11-2 and TRBJ2-7, with D perhaps matching TRBD2 (6 bases). The CDR3 consists of 14 residues. The V gene's germline CDR1 is SGHAT and CDR2 FQNNGV. Between the trimmed V and J ends, which lost 5 bases and 3 bases, there was a span of 14 bases.

This CDR3 is CASSQTGVTETQYF. As DNA, the CDR3 is TGTGCCAGCTCCCAAACAGGGGTTACAGAGACCCAGTACTTC. This chain joins TRBV12-3 or TRBV12-4 and TRBJ2-5, with 7 positions matching TRBD1. This CDR3 has 14 residues. J lost 4 bases, V lost 8 bases, and 10 bases had no gene match.

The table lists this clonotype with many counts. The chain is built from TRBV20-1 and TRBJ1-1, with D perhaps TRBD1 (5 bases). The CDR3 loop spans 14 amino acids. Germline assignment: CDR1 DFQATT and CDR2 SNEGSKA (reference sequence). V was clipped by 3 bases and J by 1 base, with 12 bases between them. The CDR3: CSARSGGGNTEAFF. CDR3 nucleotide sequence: TGCAGTGCTAGGTCCGGTGGGGGGAACACTGAAGCTTTCTTT.

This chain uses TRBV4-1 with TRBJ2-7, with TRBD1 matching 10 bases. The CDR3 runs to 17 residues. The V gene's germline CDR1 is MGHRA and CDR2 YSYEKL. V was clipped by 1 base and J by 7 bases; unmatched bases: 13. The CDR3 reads CASSQVLRDRGFVEQYF. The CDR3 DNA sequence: TGCGCCAGCAGCCAAGTCCTCCGGGACAGGGGATTTGTTGAGCAGTACTTC.

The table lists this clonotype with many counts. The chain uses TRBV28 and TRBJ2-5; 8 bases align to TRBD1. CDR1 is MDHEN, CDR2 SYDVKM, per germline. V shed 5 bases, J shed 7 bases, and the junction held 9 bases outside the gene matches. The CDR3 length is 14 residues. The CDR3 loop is CASSAGQAPGTQYF. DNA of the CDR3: TGTGCCAGCAGTGCGGGACAGGCCCCGGGGACCCAGTACTTC.

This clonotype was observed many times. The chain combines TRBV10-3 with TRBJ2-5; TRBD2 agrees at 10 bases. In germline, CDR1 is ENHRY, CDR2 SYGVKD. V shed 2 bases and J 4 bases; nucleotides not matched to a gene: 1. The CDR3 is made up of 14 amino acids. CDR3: CAISETSGAETQYF. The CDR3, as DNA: TGTGCCATCAGTGAGACTAGCGGGGCAGAGACCCAGTACTTC.

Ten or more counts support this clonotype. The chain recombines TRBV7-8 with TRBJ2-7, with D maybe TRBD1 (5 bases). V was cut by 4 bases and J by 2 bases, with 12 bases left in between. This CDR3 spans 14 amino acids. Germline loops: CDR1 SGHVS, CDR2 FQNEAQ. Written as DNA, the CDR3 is TGTGCCAGCAGCTCGAGCTTCAGGGCCTACGAGCAGTACTTC. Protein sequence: CASSSSFRAYEQYF.

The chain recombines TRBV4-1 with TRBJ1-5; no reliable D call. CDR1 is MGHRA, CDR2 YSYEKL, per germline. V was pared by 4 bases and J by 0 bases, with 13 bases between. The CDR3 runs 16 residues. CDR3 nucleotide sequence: TGCGCCAGCAGCCCAGATGGCAGTCTTAGCAATCAGCCCCAGCATTTT. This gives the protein CASSPDGSLSNQPQHF.

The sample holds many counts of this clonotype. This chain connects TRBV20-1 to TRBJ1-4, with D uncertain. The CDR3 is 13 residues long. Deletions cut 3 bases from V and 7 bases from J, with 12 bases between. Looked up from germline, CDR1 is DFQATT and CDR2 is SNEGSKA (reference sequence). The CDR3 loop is CSASSRIGEKLFF. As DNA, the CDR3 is TGCAGTGCTAGTTCAAGGATAGGTGAAAAACTGTTTTTT.

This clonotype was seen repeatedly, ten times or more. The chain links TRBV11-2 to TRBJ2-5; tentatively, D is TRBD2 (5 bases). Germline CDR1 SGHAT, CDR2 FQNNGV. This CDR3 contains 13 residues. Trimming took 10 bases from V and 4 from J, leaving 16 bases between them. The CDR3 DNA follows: TGTGCCACCTCTCGGGGTATTGGAGAGACCCAGTACTTC. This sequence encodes CATSRGIGETQYF.

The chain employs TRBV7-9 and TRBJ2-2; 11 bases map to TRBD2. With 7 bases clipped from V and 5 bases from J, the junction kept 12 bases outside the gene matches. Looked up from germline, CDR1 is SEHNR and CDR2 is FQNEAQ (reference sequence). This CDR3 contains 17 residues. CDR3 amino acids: CASNPPWLAGGTGELFF. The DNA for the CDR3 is TGTGCCAGCAACCCGCCCTGGCTAGCGGGAGGAACCGGGGAGCTGTTTTTT. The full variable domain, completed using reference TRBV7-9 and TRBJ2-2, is DTGVSQNPRHKITKRGQNVTFRCDPISEHNRLYWYRQTLGQGPEFLTYFQNEAQLEKSRLLSDRFSAERPKGSFSTLEIQRTEQGDSAMYLCASNPPWLAGGTGELFFGEGSRLTVL.

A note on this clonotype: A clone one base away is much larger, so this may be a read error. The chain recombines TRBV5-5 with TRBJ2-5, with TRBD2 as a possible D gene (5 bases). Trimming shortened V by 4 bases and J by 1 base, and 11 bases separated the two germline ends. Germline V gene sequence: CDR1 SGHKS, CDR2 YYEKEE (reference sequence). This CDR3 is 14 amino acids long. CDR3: CASSLDGLQETQYF. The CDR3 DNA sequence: TGTGCCAGCAGCCTGGACGGACTCCAAGAGACCCAGTACTTC.

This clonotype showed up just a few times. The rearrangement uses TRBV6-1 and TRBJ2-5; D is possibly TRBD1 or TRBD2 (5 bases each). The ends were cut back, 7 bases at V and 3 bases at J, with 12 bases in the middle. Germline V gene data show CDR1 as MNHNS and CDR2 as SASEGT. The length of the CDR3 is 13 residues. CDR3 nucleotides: TGTGCCAGCAAACAACTAGGGGAAGAGACCCAGTACTTC. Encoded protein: CASKQLGEETQYF.

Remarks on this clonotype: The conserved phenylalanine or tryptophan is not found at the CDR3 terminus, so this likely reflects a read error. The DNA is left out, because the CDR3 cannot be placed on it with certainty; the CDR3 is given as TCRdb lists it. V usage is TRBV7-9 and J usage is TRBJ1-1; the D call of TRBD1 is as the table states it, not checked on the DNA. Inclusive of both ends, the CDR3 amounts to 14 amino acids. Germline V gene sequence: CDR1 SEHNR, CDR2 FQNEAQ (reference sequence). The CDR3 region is CASSAYTGRTEASL.

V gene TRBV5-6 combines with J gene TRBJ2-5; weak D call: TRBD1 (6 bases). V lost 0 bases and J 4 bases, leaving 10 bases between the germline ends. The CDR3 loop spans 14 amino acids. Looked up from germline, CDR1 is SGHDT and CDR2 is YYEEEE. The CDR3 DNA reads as TGTGCCAGCAGCTTGGCCGAAGGGGGAGAGACCCAGTACTTC. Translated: CASSLAEGGETQYF.

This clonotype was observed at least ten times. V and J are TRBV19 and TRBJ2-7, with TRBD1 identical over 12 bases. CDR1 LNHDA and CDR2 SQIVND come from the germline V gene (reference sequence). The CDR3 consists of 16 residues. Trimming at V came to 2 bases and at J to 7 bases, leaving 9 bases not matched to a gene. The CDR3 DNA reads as TGTGCCAGTAGTATATCCCCCGGGACAGGGGGCGAAGAGCAGTACTTC. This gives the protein CASSISPGTGGEEQYF. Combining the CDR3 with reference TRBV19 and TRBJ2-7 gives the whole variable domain DGGITQSPKYLFRKEGQNVTLSCEQNLNHDAMYWYRQDPGQGLRLIYYSQIVNDFQKGDIAEGYSVSREKKESFPLTVTSAQKNPTAFYLCASSISPGTGGEEQYFGPGTRLTVT.